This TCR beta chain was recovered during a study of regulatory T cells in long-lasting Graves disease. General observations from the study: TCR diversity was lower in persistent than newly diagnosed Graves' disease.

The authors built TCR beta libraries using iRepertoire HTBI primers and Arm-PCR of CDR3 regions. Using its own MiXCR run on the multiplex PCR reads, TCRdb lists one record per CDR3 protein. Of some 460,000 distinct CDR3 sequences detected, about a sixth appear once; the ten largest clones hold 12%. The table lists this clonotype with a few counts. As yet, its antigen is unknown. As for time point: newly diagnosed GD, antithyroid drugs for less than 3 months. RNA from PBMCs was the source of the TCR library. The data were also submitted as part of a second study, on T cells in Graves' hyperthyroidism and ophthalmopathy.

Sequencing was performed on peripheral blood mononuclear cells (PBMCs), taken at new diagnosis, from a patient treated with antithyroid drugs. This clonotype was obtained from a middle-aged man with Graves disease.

The CDR3 sequence is CASSKPGTGSNYGYTF. CDR3 coding DNA: TGCGCCAGCAGCAAACCCGGGACAGGGTCGAACTATGGCTACACCTTC. V and J are TRBV4-1 and TRBJ1-2, with TRBD1 matching 9 bases. In germline, CDR1 is MGHRA, CDR2 YSYEKL. This CDR3 comprises 16 residues. The ends lost 5 bases at V and 2 bases at J; junction bases unmatched: 9.